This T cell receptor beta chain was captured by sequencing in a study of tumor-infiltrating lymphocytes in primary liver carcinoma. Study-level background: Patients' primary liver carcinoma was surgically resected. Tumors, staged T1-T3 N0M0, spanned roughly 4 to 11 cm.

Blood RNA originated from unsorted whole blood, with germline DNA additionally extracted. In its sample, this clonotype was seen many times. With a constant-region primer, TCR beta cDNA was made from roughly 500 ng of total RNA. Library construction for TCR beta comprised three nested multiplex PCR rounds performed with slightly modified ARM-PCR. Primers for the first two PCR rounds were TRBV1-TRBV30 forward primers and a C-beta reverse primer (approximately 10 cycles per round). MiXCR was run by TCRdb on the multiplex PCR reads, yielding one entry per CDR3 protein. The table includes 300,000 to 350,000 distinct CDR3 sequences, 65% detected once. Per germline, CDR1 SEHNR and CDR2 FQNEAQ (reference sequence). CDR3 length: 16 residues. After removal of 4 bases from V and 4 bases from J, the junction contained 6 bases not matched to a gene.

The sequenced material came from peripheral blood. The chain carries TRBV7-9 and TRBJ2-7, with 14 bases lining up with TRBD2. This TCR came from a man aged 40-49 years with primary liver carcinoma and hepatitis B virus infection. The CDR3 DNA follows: TGTGCCAGCAGCTCATCCGGGACTAGCGGGAGTTACGAGCAGTACTTC. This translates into CASSSSGTSGSYEQYF.